The 3 T cell receptor beta chains below all came from one sample that was sequenced in a study of blood T cell repertoires in COVID-19. The assay was immunoSEQ multiplex PCR, and TCRdb's table has in-frame clones only and misses some. This sample carries hundreds of thousands of clones, around 89% of them seen once, and the ten largest clones take about 4.3%. Material: peripheral blood. The receptors here all came from a woman younger than 45 with acute or convalescent COVID-19.

This chain connects TRBV2 to TRBJ1-1; 7 bases agree with TRBD1. CDR1 is SNHLY and CDR2 is FYNNEI in the germline V gene. V shed 6 bases, J shed 7 bases, and the junction held 11 bases outside the gene matches. This CDR3 contains 14 residues. The DNA for the CDR3 is TGTGCCAGCAGGGCAACAGGGGCCCTGGATGAAGCTTTCTTT. Protein product: CASRATGALDEAFF. The full variable domain, its missing parts supplied by reference TRBV2 and TRBJ1-1, is EPEVTQTPSHQVTQMGQEVILRCVPISNHLYFYWYRQILGQKVEFLVSFYNNEISEKSEIFDDQFSVERPDGSNFTLKIRSTKLEDSAMYFCASRATGALDEAFFGQGTRLTVV.

The rearrangement uses TRBV7-9 and TRBJ2-5; 16 positions agree with TRBD2. This CDR3 comprises 17 residues. The V segment lost 5 bases and the J segment 2 bases; nucleotides outside the gene matches: 5. Germline V gene sequence: CDR1 SEHNR, CDR2 FQNEAQ (reference sequence). CDR3: CASSQGLAGGPQETQYF. Written as DNA, the CDR3 is TGTGCCAGCAGCCAGGGACTAGCGGGGGGGCCTCAAGAGACCCAGTACTTC.

The table lists this clone with a count of one. The chain carries TRBV12-5 and TRBJ1-5, with 7 bases lining up with TRBD1. The ends lost 6 bases at V and 4 bases at J; junction bases unmatched: 15. Germline assignment: CDR1 LGHNT and CDR2 FRNRAP. The CDR3 runs to 17 residues. CDR3 in DNA: TGTGCTAGTGGACCCCCGACAGGGTTTTGGGGTAATCAGCCCCAGCATTTT. Translating it yields CASGPPTGFWGNQPQHF.